This passage covers 4 T cell receptor beta chains from one sample sequenced in a study of molecular identifiers for immune sequencing clone quantification. Via MiXCR, TCRdb re-called the PCR reads, giving one row per CDR3 protein. The sample contains nearly 650,000 distinct CDR3 sequences, over 25% of which appear only once. Input material: naive CD8+ T cells from blood, with Jurkat cell RNA spiked in. Subset here: FACS-sorted CD8+CD4-CCR7+CD45RA+ naive T cells. All receptors come from a human donor in good health. Some libraries in this study had Jurkat cell RNA spiked in.

This clonotype was recorded a few times. V is TRBV4-3 and J is TRBJ1-2, with a weak D call TRBD1 (6 bases). Trimming removed 4 bases at V and 8 bases at J, with 20 bases between. Germline V CDR1 and CDR2: LGHNA, YSLEER. CDR3 length equals 15 residues. CDR3 coding DNA: TGCGCCAGCAGCCCCTCAGGGGTAGCTATCCTAGGCTACACCTTC. Protein product: CASSPSGVAILGYTF.

Remarks on this clonotype: A much larger clone differs from this one at a single base, so this may be a read error. J is TRBJ2-2 and V is TRBV6-5; D is uncertain. The CDR3 is 13 amino acids. Between the trimmed V and J ends, which lost 6 bases and 3 bases, there was a span of 8 bases. Germline V gives CDR1 MNHEY, CDR2 SVGAGI. CDR3 sequence: CASSYKDTGELFF. CDR3 DNA sequence: TGTGCCAGCAGCTACAAGGACACCGGGGAGCTGTTTTTT.

This clonotype came up many times. This rearrangement joins TRBV29-1 to TRBJ2-1; D gene unclear. From germline, CDR1 is SQVTM and CDR2 ANQGSEA. V lost 4 bases, J lost 7 bases, and 8 bases lay in between. The CDR3 loop spans 11 amino acids. Here the CDR3 reads CSVVGRNEQFF. The DNA for the CDR3 is TGCAGCGTTGTTGGAAGAAATGAGCAGTTCTTC.

This clonotype appeared many times. V is TRBV12-3 or TRBV12-4 and J is TRBJ1-5, with 12 nucleotides matching TRBD1. V lost 6 bases, J lost 6 bases, and 6 bases stayed unmatched. This CDR3 comprises 15 residues. The CDR3 protein is CASRSGTGGVQPQHF. The CDR3 DNA reads as TGTGCCAGCAGATCCGGGACAGGGGGCGTTCAGCCCCAGCATTTT.